This T cell receptor (beta chain) was found in a study of T cells after yellow fever vaccination (dated by TCRdb to about 2019). General notes on the study: The SMART-Seq v4 Ultra Low Input RNA kit was used to prepare libraries from fractions with low cell numbers. Bulk TCR alpha and beta repertoires were sequenced longitudinally to track T-cell clones before and after primary and booster YFV17D yellow fever vaccination. Two healthy male donors, one aged 18 to 30 and one aged 30 to 39 years, were included in the cohort. Blood was collected at multiple timepoints before and after primary and secondary immunization, and bulk PBMC replicates and cell subsets were isolated.

Overall results and qualifications from the work: FACS-sorted repertoires could contain abundant contaminating clonotypes from the bulk population, so computational filtering was required. Most clones expanded after primary vaccination (approximately 97% of CD4 and around 88% of CD8) were re-detected after the booster, suggesting that broad memory maintenance occurred. A small fraction of clonotypes appeared in both the CD4 and CD8 compartments, likely as a result of convergent recombination. The study included only a couple of donors, which limits how far the findings can be generalized. The secondary T-cell response was weaker than the primary response but faster, peaking on day 5 instead of day 15.

The sample's treatment or condition label is to be understood as: live attenuated yellow fever vaccine strain. Two biological replicates of bulk PBMCs were collected at each blood-draw timepoint. PBMCs were isolated from peripheral blood using a standard Ficoll-Paque protocol. TriZol was used to extract RNA from bulk PBMCs, CD4 and CD8 fractions, and dextramer-positive and dextramer-negative fractions. TCR cDNA was synthesized by 5'RACE template switching, which introduced a universal primer site and unique molecular identifiers. cDNA synthesis was primed from both the TCR alpha and TCR beta constant segments. Libraries were amplified in two PCR steps, with sample barcodes and sequencing adapters added in the second step. Sequencing of libraries was performed on Illumina HiSeq 2500 (2x100 bp) or NovaSeq (2x150 bp). Turning to the authors' computational methods: MIGEC was used to demultiplex reads and collapse the reads into UMI consensus sequences, and MiXCR was used for V(D)J alignment. Vaccine-responding clonotypes were identified with edgeR using replicate PBMC samples, with FDR below 0.01 and a log2 fold change above 5 up to day 15 being required. CD4 or CD8 identity was assigned to each bulk clonotype according to whether the clonotype was present at higher abundance in the sequenced CD4 repertoire or the sequenced CD8 repertoire. The public reads were quality trimmed at Q25 with fastp and then assembled into clones with MiXCR by TCRdb, keeping productive beta chains. For every CDR3 protein sequence, its rows merge into one entry that carries the most common genes and DNA. These V and J calls derive from TCRdb rather than the authors' analysis. Here the sample has more than 250,000 distinct CDR3 sequences; around 6.8% occur a single time. Together, the top ten hold 15% to 20% of the sample.

In regard to this clonotype: Its antigen is still unknown. No much larger clone exists at a distance of one base, and base qualities are not known.

CDR1 and CDR2 are drawn from the germline V gene (reference sequence): MNHEY, SMNVEV. V is clipped by 6 bases and J by 6 bases, and the sequence between their germline boundaries is 20 bases long. CDR3 length: 15 amino acids, cysteine to phenylalanine. Here the CDR3 DNA is all that survives: 45 bases in frame from base 1. The sample was PBMCs, taken around 45 days after the first yellow fever vaccination. The sequence was obtained from a man between 18 and 29 years old who received the YFV17D yellow fever vaccine. The chain links TRBV27 with TRBJ1-2; D gene: possibly TRBD1, on 6 matching bases. The bases read TGTGCCAGCAGCGAGGACAGATCGGCTTGGAATGGCTACACCTTC. Its protein product is CASSEDRSAWNGYTF.